The 14 T cell receptor beta chains given below trace back to one sample, sequenced in a study of blood T cell repertoires in COVID-19. TCRdb keeps only in-frame clones here, not all; method: immunoSEQ multiplex PCR. The sample records some 110,000 clones, roughly 80% being singletons. What was sequenced was peripheral blood. All receptors derive from a man between 70 and 80 years old with acute or convalescent COVID-19.

The J gene is TRBJ2-3, the V gene TRBV28; 8 bases are a match to TRBD1. The V gene end was trimmed by 5 bases and the J gene end by 1 base; junction bases not matched to a gene: 8. From germline, CDR1 is MDHEN and CDR2 SYDVKM. The CDR3 is 16 amino acids. The CDR3 reads CASSPEGQERTDTQYF. DNA for the CDR3: TGTGCCAGCAGTCCTGAGGGACAGGAACGCACAGATACGCAGTATTTT. Based on the CDR3 plus reference TRBV28 and TRBJ2-3, the full variable domain is DVKVTQSSRYLVKRTGEKVFLECVQDMDHENMFWYRQDPGLGLRLIYFSYDVKMKEKGDIPEGYSVSREKKERFSLILESASTNQTSMYLCASSPEGQERTDTQYFGPGTRLTVL.

In nucleotides, the CDR3 is TGTGCCAGCAGTACCGAGTACTTCCAGGGATCCAGCTCCTACAATGAGCAGTTCTTC. It specifies CASSTEYFQGSSSYNEQFF. The chain employs TRBV6-2 or TRBV6-3 and TRBJ2-1; D may be TRBD1 (5 bases). Germline V gives CDR1 MNHEY, CDR2 SVGEGT. V lost 5 bases to trimming and J lost 0 bases, with 23 bases between them. The CDR3 totals 19 residues.

The chain joins TRBV6-1 to TRBJ1-1; TRBD1 aligns across 7 bases. V lost 1 base to trimming and J lost 7 bases; unmatched junction nucleotides: 3. This CDR3 region has 13 residues. The germline CDR1 and CDR2 sequences are MNHNS and SASEGT. The CDR3 DNA reads as TGTGCCAGCAGTGAAGGGTGGACAGGTGAAGCTTTCTTT. Translation: CASSEGWTGEAFF.

This clone has a handful of counts. V and J are TRBV10-1 and TRBJ2-1, with 16 bases fitting TRBD2. Germline CDR1 and CDR2: WNHNN and SYGVQD (reference sequence). Trimming cost V 0 bases and J 8 bases; bases outside gene matches: 4. The CDR3 is made up of 17 amino acids. The CDR3 DNA is TGCGCCAGCAGTGAGTCGAACGGGACTAGCGGGAGGGATGAGCAGTTCTTC. Its translation is CASSESNGTSGRDEQFF.

The rearrangement uses TRBV7-2 and TRBJ2-3, with D possibly matching TRBD1 (5 bases). The length of the CDR3 is 16 residues. Per germline, CDR1 SGHTA and CDR2 FQGNSA. V lost 2 bases, J lost 1 base, and 13 bases lay in between. In DNA form, the CDR3 reads TGTGCCAGCAGCTTACGACAGTTCCCTGGCACAGATACGCAGTATTTT. Protein: CASSLRQFPGTDTQYF.

This clone showed up just a few times. The chain joins TRBV25-1 to TRBJ1-4; no clear D gene. This CDR3 is built from 15 residues. Trimming took off 1 base at V and 1 base at J, with 7 bases between the two ends. Germline V gives CDR1 MGHDK, CDR2 SYGVNS. The CDR3 protein is CASSEFLGTNEKLFF. CDR3 coding DNA: TGTGCCAGCAGTGAATTTCTAGGAACTAATGAAAAACTGTTTTTT.

The rearrangement joins TRBV11-1 to TRBJ1-1; TRBD1 agrees at 7 bases. V shed 3 bases and J 6 bases; nucleotides not matched to a gene: 1. This CDR3 has 12 residues. CDR1 and CDR2 (germline): SGHAT, FQDESV (reference sequence). For the CDR3, the DNA is TGTGCCAGCAGCTTTACAGGGGCTGAAGCTTTCTTT. This translates into CASSFTGAEAFF. The variable domain in full, completed from reference TRBV11-1 and TRBJ1-1, reads EAEVAQSPRYKITEKSQAVAFWCDPISGHATLYWYRQILGQGPELLVQFQDESVVDDSQLPKDRFSAERLKGVDSTLKIQPAELGDSAMYLCASSFTGAEAFFGQGTRLTVV.

V is TRBV9 and J is TRBJ2-2; 7 nucleotides match TRBD1. J was trimmed by 0 bases and V by 4 bases; bases with no gene match: 6. The CDR3 has 16 amino acids. CDR1 and CDR2 from the germline V gene are SGDLS and YYNGEE. The CDR3 loop is CASSPRGGANTGELFF. Written as DNA, the CDR3 is TGTGCCAGCAGCCCAAGAGGGGGCGCGAACACCGGGGAGCTGTTTTTT.

This chain links TRBV28 with TRBJ2-2; a possible D gene is TRBD2 (5 bases). The CDR3 sequence is 12 residues long. V lost 4 bases to trimming and J lost 7 bases, with 7 bases between them. In germline, CDR1 is MDHEN, CDR2 SYDVKM. CDR3: CASSYGDGELFF. The CDR3 bases are TGTGCCAGCAGTTACGGGGACGGGGAGCTGTTTTTT.

J is TRBJ1-1 and V is TRBV30; 8 bases match TRBD1. Trimming took 2 bases from V and 6 from J; bases not matched to a gene: 5. The CDR3 covers 13 residues. Germline CDR1 reads GTSNPN; CDR2 reads SVGIG (reference sequence). This CDR3 reads CAWSNQGAAEAFF. CDR3 bases: TGTGCCTGGAGTAATCAGGGGGCTGCTGAAGCTTTCTTT.

V and J are TRBV6-5 and TRBJ1-3, with 8 positions matching TRBD1. Germline V gene data show CDR1 as MNHEY and CDR2 as SVGAGI. This CDR3 contains 14 residues. Germline trimming cut 6 bases from V and 4 bases from J; bases unmatched to any gene: 5. The CDR3 reads CASSDRDRGNTIYF. The CDR3 nucleotides read TGTGCCAGCAGCGACCGGGACAGGGGAAACACCATATATTTT.

The V and J genes are TRBV27 and TRBJ1-1, with a tentative D call TRBD1 (5 bases). Germline CDR1 is MNHEY and CDR2 is SMNVEV (reference sequence). Trimming shortened V by 5 bases and J by 0 bases, and 13 bases separated the two germline ends. The CDR3 contains 15 residues. The CDR3 nucleotides read TGTGCCAGCAGTACCGAAGGGGTAATGAACACTGAAGCTTTCTTT. It specifies CASSTEGVMNTEAFF.

The chain employs TRBV2 and TRBJ1-5; D possibly corresponds to TRBD1 (5 bases). V was clipped by 3 bases and J by 4 bases, with 10 bases between them. The CDR3 extends over 14 amino acids. Germline V gene lookup returns CDR1 SNHLY and CDR2 FYNNEI. The CDR3 region is CASSEGRGNQPQHF. The DNA for the CDR3 is TGTGCCAGCAGTGAGGGGCGGGGGAATCAGCCCCAGCATTTT.

The rearrangement uses TRBV18 and TRBJ1-2; 7 nucleotides agree with TRBD1. Germline loops: CDR1 KGHSH, CDR2 LQKENI. V shed 8 bases and J 2 bases; nucleotides not matched to a gene: 2. There are 12 residues in the CDR3. Written as DNA, the CDR3 is TGTGCCAGCCAGGGGGAGAACTATGGCTACACCTTC. Translation gives CASQGENYGYTF.